The entry that follows covers one T cell receptor (beta chain) sequence. These data come from a study of glioma-infiltrating T cells. TCR alpha and beta CDR3 regions were amplified from RNA using iRepertoire nested multiplex PCR. TCRdb recomputed calls from the multiplex PCR reads with MiXCR, one row per CDR3 protein. The sample has over 120,000 distinct CDR3 sequences; roughly two fifths are singletons. Deletions cut 1 base from V and 4 bases from J, with 8 bases between. This CDR3 contains 13 residues. Germline lookup yields CDR1 DFQATT and CDR2 SNEGSKA (reference sequence). The gene calls are TRBV20-1 and TRBJ2-1, with D unresolved. This clonotype was sampled from a human donor with low-grade glioma or glioblastoma, undergoing nonglioma brain surgery, or in good health (not recorded which). Sample: glioma tissue, nonneoplastic brain tissue, or PBMCs (not recorded which). The CDR3 DNA follows: TGCAGTGCTAGAGCCCGCGGTTACAATGAGCAGTTCTTC. The encoded protein is CSARARGYNEQFF.